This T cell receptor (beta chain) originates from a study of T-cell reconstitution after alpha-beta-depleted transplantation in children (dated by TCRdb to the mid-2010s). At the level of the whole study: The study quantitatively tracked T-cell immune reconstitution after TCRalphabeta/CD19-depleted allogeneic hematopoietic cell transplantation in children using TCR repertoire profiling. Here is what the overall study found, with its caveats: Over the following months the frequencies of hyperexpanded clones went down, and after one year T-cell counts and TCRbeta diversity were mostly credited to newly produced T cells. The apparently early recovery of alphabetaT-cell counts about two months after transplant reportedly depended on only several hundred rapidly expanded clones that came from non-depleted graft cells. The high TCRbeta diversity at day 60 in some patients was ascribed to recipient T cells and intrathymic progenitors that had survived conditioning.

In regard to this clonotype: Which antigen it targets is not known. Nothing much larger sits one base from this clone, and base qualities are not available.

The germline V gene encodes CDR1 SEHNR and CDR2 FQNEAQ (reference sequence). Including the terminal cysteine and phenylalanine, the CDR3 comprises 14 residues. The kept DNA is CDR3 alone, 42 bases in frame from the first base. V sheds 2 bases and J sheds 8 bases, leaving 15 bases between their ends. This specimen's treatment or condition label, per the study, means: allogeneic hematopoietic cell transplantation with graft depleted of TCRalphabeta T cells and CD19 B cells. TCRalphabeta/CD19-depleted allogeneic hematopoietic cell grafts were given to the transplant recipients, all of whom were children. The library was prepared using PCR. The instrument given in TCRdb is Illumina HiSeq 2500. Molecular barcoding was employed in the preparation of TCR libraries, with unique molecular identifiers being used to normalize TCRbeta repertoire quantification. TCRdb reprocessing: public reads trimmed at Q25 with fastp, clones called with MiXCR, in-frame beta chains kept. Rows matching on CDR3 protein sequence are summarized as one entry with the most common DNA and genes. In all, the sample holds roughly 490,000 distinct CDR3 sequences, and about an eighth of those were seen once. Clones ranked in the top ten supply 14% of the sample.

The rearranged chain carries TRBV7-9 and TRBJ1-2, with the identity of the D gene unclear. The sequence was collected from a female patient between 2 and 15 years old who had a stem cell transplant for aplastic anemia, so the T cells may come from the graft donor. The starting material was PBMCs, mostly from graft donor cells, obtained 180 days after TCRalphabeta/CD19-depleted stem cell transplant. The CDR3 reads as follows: CASSLYGREPGYTF. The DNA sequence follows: TGTGCCAGCAGCTTATATGGGCGAGAACCCGGCTACACCTTC. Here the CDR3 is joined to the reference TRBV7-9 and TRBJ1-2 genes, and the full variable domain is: DTGVSQNPRHKITKRGQNVTFRCDPISEHNRLYWYRQTLGQGPEFLTYFQNEAQLEKSRLLSDRFSAERPKGSFSTLEIQRTEQGDSAMYLCASSLYGREPGYTFGSGTRLTVV.